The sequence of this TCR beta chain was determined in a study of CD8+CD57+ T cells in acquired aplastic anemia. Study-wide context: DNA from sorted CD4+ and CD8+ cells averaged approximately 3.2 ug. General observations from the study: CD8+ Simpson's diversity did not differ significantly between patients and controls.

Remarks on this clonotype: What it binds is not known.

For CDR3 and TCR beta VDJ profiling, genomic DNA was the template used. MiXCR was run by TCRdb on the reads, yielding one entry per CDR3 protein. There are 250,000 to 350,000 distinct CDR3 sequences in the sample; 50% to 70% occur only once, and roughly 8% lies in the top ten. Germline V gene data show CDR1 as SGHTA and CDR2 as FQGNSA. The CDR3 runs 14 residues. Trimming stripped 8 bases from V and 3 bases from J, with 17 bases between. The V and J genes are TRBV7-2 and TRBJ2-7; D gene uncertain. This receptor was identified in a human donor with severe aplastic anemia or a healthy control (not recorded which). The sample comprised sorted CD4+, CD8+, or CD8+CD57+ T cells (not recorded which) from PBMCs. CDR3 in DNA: TGTACCAGCGGCACGCGTACCACAAGCTACGAGCAGTACTTC. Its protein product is CTSGTRTTSYEQYF.